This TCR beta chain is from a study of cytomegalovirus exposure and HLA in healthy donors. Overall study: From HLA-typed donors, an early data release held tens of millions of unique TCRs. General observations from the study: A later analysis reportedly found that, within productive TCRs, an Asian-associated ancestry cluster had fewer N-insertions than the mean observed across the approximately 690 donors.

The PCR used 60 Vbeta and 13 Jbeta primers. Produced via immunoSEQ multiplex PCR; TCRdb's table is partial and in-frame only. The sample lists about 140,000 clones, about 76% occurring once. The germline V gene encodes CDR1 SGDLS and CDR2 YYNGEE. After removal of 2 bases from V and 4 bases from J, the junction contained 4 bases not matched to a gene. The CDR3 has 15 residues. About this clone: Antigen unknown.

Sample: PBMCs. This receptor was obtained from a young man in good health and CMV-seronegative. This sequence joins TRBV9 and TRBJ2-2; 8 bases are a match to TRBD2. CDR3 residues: CASSVSGVGTGELFF. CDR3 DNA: TGTGCCAGCAGCGTTAGCGGGGTAGGCACCGGGGAGCTGTTTTTT. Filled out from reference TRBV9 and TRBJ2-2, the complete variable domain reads DSGVTQTPKHLITATGQRVTLRCSPRSGDLSVYWYQQSLDQGLQFLIQYYNGEERAKGNILERFSAQQFPDLHSELNLSSLELGDSALYFCASSVSGVGTGELFFGEGSRLTVL.